This T cell receptor (beta chain) came from a study of blood T cell repertoires in COVID-19. Study as a whole: Both acute and convalescent COVID-19 samples were obtained from the United States, Italy and Spain. Nucleic acid was either cDNA or gDNA, and it came from T cells, B-cell-depleted T cells, or PBMCs.

Original data processing: Estimates of nucleated cell counts were drawn from the amplification of reference gene primers. Produced via immunoSEQ multiplex PCR; TCRdb's table is partial and in-frame only. V, J and clone size are those of that table, while D and trimming were read from the DNA. The profile shows under 350,000 clones, 80% to 90% of them singletons. Looked up from germline, CDR1 is LNHDA and CDR2 is SQIVND (reference sequence). The CDR3 totals 14 residues. Trimming stripped 4 bases from V and 9 bases from J, with 16 bases between. The receptor comes from a woman aged 65 to 85 with acute or convalescent COVID-19. The sequenced sample was peripheral blood. This chain connects TRBV19 to TRBJ2-1, with D tentatively TRBD2 (6 bases). The CDR3 nucleotides read TGTGCCAGTAGTACCAGGACTACGCTTGGTGAGCAGTTCTTC. It translates to CASSTRTTLGEQFF.